This is a list of T cell receptor beta chains from one sample in a study of blood T cell repertoires in COVID-19. Measured with immunoSEQ multiplex PCR; TCRdb has only the in-frame clones, and not every one. Among about 42,000 clones listed, more than 70% were seen once. The sample taken for sequencing was peripheral blood. These receptor sequences come from a human donor in a cohort sampled during active COVID-19. Both conserved end residues are part of each CDR3. The D gene is left open where the match is weak. A clone size is listed for some rows: how often the clone was seen (once, few, many), or a class if it is expanded.

j_call: TRBJ1-2; v_call: TRBV7-9; clone_size: NA; cdr3_length: 14; d_call: TRBD1; cdr3_aa: CASSAGTGASGYTF; cdr3_nt: TGTGCCAGCAGCGCCGGGACAGGGGCGAGTGGCTACACCTTC
j_call: TRBJ2-1; v_call: TRBV7-3; clone_size: few; cdr3_length: 16; d_call: TRBD2; cdr3_aa: CASSLDRAGDANEQFF; cdr3_nt: TGTGCCAGCAGCTTAGACCGGGCGGGAGATGCTAATGAGCAGTTCTTC
j_call: TRBJ1-3; v_call: TRBV5-6; clone_size: NA; cdr3_length: 15; d_call: NA; cdr3_aa: CASSLGAGTGNTIYF; cdr3_nt: TGTGCCAGCAGCTTGGGGGCAGGGACTGGAAACACCATATATTTT
j_call: TRBJ2-1; v_call: TRBV25-1; clone_size: NA; cdr3_length: 13; d_call: NA; cdr3_aa: CASSAGAGSEQFF; cdr3_nt: TGTGCCAGCAGTGCGGGAGCGGGCAGTGAGCAGTTCTTC
j_call: TRBJ2-5; v_call: TRBV19; clone_size: few; cdr3_length: 14; d_call: NA; cdr3_aa: CASSITGTRETQYF; cdr3_nt: TGTGCCAGTAGTATTACGGGGACACGTGAGACCCAGTACTTC
j_call: TRBJ2-1; v_call: TRBV7-9; clone_size: NA; cdr3_length: 17; d_call: NA; cdr3_aa: CASSLVARVLPYNEQFF; cdr3_nt: TGTGCCAGCAGCTTAGTGGCCAGGGTACTACCCTACAATGAGCAGTTCTTC
j_call: TRBJ1-1; v_call: TRBV4-3; clone_size: NA; cdr3_length: 15; d_call: NA; cdr3_aa: CASSQEAVMNTEAFF; cdr3_nt: TGCGCCAGCAGCCAAGAGGCCGTTATGAACACTGAAGCTTTCTTT
j_call: TRBJ2-7; v_call: TRBV4-2; clone_size: NA; cdr3_length: 16; d_call: TRBD2; cdr3_aa: CASSQGDSGRVYEQYF; cdr3_nt: TGTGCCAGCAGCCAAGGGGATAGCGGGAGGGTATACGAGCAGTACTTC
j_call: TRBJ2-1; v_call: TRBV4-3; clone_size: NA; cdr3_length: 16; d_call: NA; cdr3_aa: CASSQERLAPDNEQFF; cdr3_nt: TGCGCCAGCAGCCAAGAGAGGCTGGCCCCCGACAATGAGCAGTTCTTC
j_call: TRBJ1-1; v_call: TRBV11-2; clone_size: NA; cdr3_length: 14; d_call: NA; cdr3_aa: CASSLVTTWTEAFF; cdr3_nt: TGTGCCAGCAGCTTAGTTACAACGTGGACTGAAGCTTTCTTT
j_call: TRBJ1-1; v_call: TRBV6-2/TRBV6-3; clone_size: once; cdr3_length: 14; d_call: TRBD1; cdr3_aa: CASSYTGENTEAFF; cdr3_nt: TGTGCCAGCAGTTACACAGGGGAGAACACTGAAGCTTTCTTT
j_call: TRBJ1-2; v_call: TRBV28; clone_size: NA; cdr3_length: 14; d_call: TRBD1; cdr3_aa: CASSLSGRGLGYTF; cdr3_nt: TGTGCCAGCAGTTTATCTGGCAGGGGGCTGGGCTACACCTTC
j_call: TRBJ1-1; v_call: TRBV12-3/TRBV12-4; clone_size: NA; cdr3_length: 11; d_call: NA; cdr3_aa: CASMRETEAFF; cdr3_nt: TGTGCCAGCATGAGGGAAACTGAAGCTTTCTTT
j_call: TRBJ2-1; v_call: TRBV2; clone_size: NA; cdr3_length: 16; d_call: TRBD2; cdr3_aa: CASSEGLAGGTNEQFF; cdr3_nt: TGTGCCAGCAGTGAAGGACTAGCGGGAGGGACCAATGAGCAGTTCTTC
j_call: TRBJ1-2; v_call: TRBV19; clone_size: NA; cdr3_length: 16; d_call: NA; cdr3_aa: CASSISRDWANYGYTF; cdr3_nt: TGTGCCAGTAGTATAAGCCGGGATTGGGCTAACTATGGCTACACCTTC
j_call: TRBJ1-2; v_call: TRBV19; clone_size: NA; cdr3_length: 15; d_call: NA; cdr3_aa: CASSIDASGNYGYTF; cdr3_nt: TGTGCCAGTAGTATAGATGCGTCAGGGAACTATGGCTACACCTTC
j_call: TRBJ2-7; v_call: TRBV5-1; clone_size: once; cdr3_length: 14; d_call: NA; cdr3_aa: CASSLGQGLYEQYF; cdr3_nt: TGCGCCAGCAGCTTGGGGCAGGGGCTCTACGAGCAGTACTTC
j_call: TRBJ2-3; v_call: TRBV12-5; clone_size: NA; cdr3_length: 16; d_call: TRBD2; cdr3_aa: CASGLVLAGVMDTQYF; cdr3_nt: TGTGCTAGTGGTTTGGTACTAGCGGGAGTCATGGATACGCAGTATTTT
j_call: TRBJ1-6; v_call: TRBV2; clone_size: NA; cdr3_length: 13; d_call: TRBD1; cdr3_aa: CASKTQGNSPLHF; cdr3_nt: TGTGCCAGCAAGACACAGGGGAATTCACCCCTCCACTTT
j_call: TRBJ1-5; v_call: TRBV10-3; clone_size: NA; cdr3_length: 15; d_call: NA; cdr3_aa: CAISESGGTNQPQHF; cdr3_nt: TGTGCCATCAGTGAGTCGGGGGGTACCAATCAGCCCCAGCATTTT
j_call: TRBJ1-3; v_call: TRBV11-2; clone_size: few; cdr3_length: 15; d_call: NA; cdr3_aa: CASSPGGSSGNTIYF; cdr3_nt: TGTGCCAGCAGCCCGGGAGGCAGCTCTGGAAACACCATATATTTT
j_call: TRBJ1-1; v_call: TRBV14; clone_size: once; cdr3_length: 20; d_call: NA; cdr3_aa: CASSQDRGFGDSRKRTEAFF; cdr3_nt: TGTGCCAGCAGCCAAGATCGTGGATTCGGAGACTCCCGGAAGCGGACTGAAGCTTTCTTT
j_call: TRBJ2-7; v_call: TRBV5-5; clone_size: NA; cdr3_length: 14; d_call: TRBD1; cdr3_aa: CASSWTGGRDEQYF; cdr3_nt: TGTGCCAGCAGCTGGACAGGGGGAAGGGACGAGCAGTACTTC
j_call: TRBJ2-7; v_call: TRBV6-2/TRBV6-3; clone_size: NA; cdr3_length: 16; d_call: TRBD2; cdr3_aa: CASSYERGGLSYEQYF; cdr3_nt: TGTGCCAGCAGTTACGAGCGGGGGGGCCTGAGCTACGAGCAGTACTTC
j_call: TRBJ2-3; v_call: TRBV29-1; clone_size: NA; cdr3_length: 12; d_call: NA; cdr3_aa: CSADTGTDTQYF; cdr3_nt: TGCAGCGCTGACACAGGGACAGATACGCAGTATTTT
j_call: TRBJ2-7; v_call: TRBV5-1; clone_size: NA; cdr3_length: 19; d_call: NA; cdr3_aa: CASRHQGRLRPEFCNEQYF; cdr3_nt: TGCGCCAGCAGACATCAGGGTAGGTTAAGGCCTGAATTTTGTAACGAGCAGTACTTC
j_call: TRBJ1-2; v_call: TRBV5-5; clone_size: NA; cdr3_length: 11; d_call: NA; cdr3_aa: CASSLPHGYTF; cdr3_nt: TGTGCCAGCAGCTTACCACACGGCTACACCTTC
j_call: TRBJ2-6; v_call: TRBV14; clone_size: NA; cdr3_length: 15; d_call: TRBD2; cdr3_aa: CASSPSGAGANVLTF; cdr3_nt: TGTGCCAGCAGTCCCAGCGGGGCCGGGGCCAACGTCCTGACTTTC
j_call: TRBJ2-3; v_call: TRBV5-1; clone_size: NA; cdr3_length: 15; d_call: TRBD2; cdr3_aa: CASSFSGGAADTQYF; cdr3_nt: TGCGCCAGCAGCTTTAGCGGGGGGGCGGCAGATACGCAGTATTTT
j_call: TRBJ2-1; v_call: TRBV7-3; clone_size: NA; cdr3_length: 15; d_call: TRBD2; cdr3_aa: CASSLLAGGHNEQFF; cdr3_nt: TGTGCCAGCAGCCTTCTAGCGGGGGGGCATAATGAGCAGTTCTTC
j_call: TRBJ2-3; v_call: TRBV19; clone_size: NA; cdr3_length: 15; d_call: TRBD2; cdr3_aa: CASSMTAGGSDTQYF; cdr3_nt: TGTGCCAGTAGTATGACGGCGGGAGGGTCAGATACGCAGTATTTT
j_call: TRBJ1-2; v_call: TRBV3-1/TRBV3-2; clone_size: NA; cdr3_length: 15; d_call: NA; cdr3_aa: CASSQEILRGSMPSF; cdr3_nt: TGTGCCAGCAGCCAAGAAATTCTCCGGGGATCGATGCCTTCGTTC
j_call: TRBJ2-7; v_call: TRBV12-3/TRBV12-4; clone_size: NA; cdr3_length: 13; d_call: TRBD1; cdr3_aa: CASSPGQGGEQYF; cdr3_nt: TGTGCCAGCAGCCCGGGACAGGGGGGCGAGCAGTACTTC
j_call: TRBJ2-7; v_call: TRBV5-1; clone_size: NA; cdr3_length: 15; d_call: TRBD2; cdr3_aa: CASSLGTSGFYEQYF; cdr3_nt: TGCGCCAGCAGCTTGGGGACTAGCGGATTCTACGAGCAGTACTTC
j_call: TRBJ1-2; v_call: TRBV7-2; clone_size: NA; cdr3_length: 14; d_call: NA; cdr3_aa: CASSLGQAFYGYTF; cdr3_nt: TGTGCCAGCAGCTTAGGACAGGCCTTCTATGGCTACACCTTC
j_call: TRBJ2-1; v_call: TRBV24-1; clone_size: few; cdr3_length: 15; d_call: TRBD1; cdr3_aa: CATSVGTGTYNEQFF; cdr3_nt: TGTGCCACCAGTGTCGGGACAGGGACCTACAATGAGCAGTTCTTC
j_call: TRBJ1-3; v_call: TRBV30; clone_size: NA; cdr3_length: 16; d_call: NA; cdr3_aa: CACPGGRASSGNTIYF; cdr3_nt: TGTGCCTGTCCTGGAGGGCGGGCCTCCTCTGGAAACACCATATATTTT
j_call: TRBJ2-1; v_call: TRBV9; clone_size: NA; cdr3_length: 14; d_call: NA; cdr3_aa: CASSEAGTYNEQFF; cdr3_nt: TGTGCCAGCAGCGAGGCGGGGACCTACAATGAGCAGTTCTTC
j_call: TRBJ1-2; v_call: TRBV6-5; clone_size: few; cdr3_length: 15; d_call: NA; cdr3_aa: CASSYSNRYGYGYTF; cdr3_nt: TGTGCCAGCAGTTACTCGAACAGATACGGATATGGCTACACCTTC
j_call: TRBJ1-1; v_call: TRBV30; clone_size: NA; cdr3_length: 13; d_call: NA; cdr3_aa: CAWSRYLGTEAFF; cdr3_nt: TGTGCCTGGAGCAGGTACTTGGGCACTGAAGCTTTCTTT
j_call: TRBJ1-2; v_call: TRBV21-1; clone_size: NA; cdr3_length: 15; d_call: NA; cdr3_aa: CASSKEDFGDYGYTF; cdr3_nt: TGTGCCAGCAGCAAAGAGGACTTCGGGGACTATGGCTACACCTTC
j_call: TRBJ1-4; v_call: TRBV28; clone_size: NA; cdr3_length: 13; d_call: TRBD1; cdr3_aa: CASYDRGGEKLFF; cdr3_nt: TGTGCCAGCTACGACAGGGGGGGAGAAAAACTGTTTTTT
j_call: TRBJ2-5; v_call: TRBV15; clone_size: NA; cdr3_length: 16; d_call: TRBD1; cdr3_aa: CATSSHGTGAQETQYF; cdr3_nt: TGTGCCACCAGCAGTCACGGGACAGGGGCCCAAGAGACCCAGTACTTC